The 25 T cell receptor beta chains in this list originate from one sample, sequenced in a study of cytomegalovirus exposure and HLA in healthy donors (TCRdb year 2017). The library was obtained by the immunoSEQ multiplex PCR assay. For the multiplex PCR, a mixture combining 60 forward primers for TCR Vbeta segments and 13 reverse primers for TCR Jbeta segments was used. The table was pulled from immuneACCESS by TCRdb, which kept in-frame rearrangements only. Such tables lose some clones; where checked, under half of the loss comes from unresolved V genes, and the rest has no known cause. This sample's listing comprises roughly 120,000 clones. Clones ranked in the top ten supply about 2% of the sample. Sequencing was done on a sample of PBMCs. These receptors were obtained from a man aged 40-55 years in good health and CMV-seronegative.

This rearrangement joins TRBV5-5 to TRBJ2-3; TRBD2 matches at 15 bases. Germline CDR1 and CDR2: SGHKS and YYEKEE (reference sequence). With 4 bases clipped from V and 0 bases from J, the junction kept 9 bases outside the gene matches. The length of the CDR3 is 19 residues. CDR3 protein: CASSPGLAGGSTSTDTQYF. The CDR3 bases are TGTGCCAGCAGCCCGGGACTAGCGGGAGGTAGTACTAGCACAGATACGCAGTATTTT.

The genes are TRBV9 and TRBJ1-5, with 10 positions matching TRBD1. This CDR3 spans 17 amino acids. Germline V lookup: CDR1 SGDLS, CDR2 YYNGEE. The V segment lost 0 bases and the J segment 3 bases; nucleotides outside the gene matches: 6. The CDR3 DNA reads TGTGCCAGCAGCGTAGAGTGGGACAGGGGACACAATCAGCCCCAGCATTTT. This codes for CASSVEWDRGHNQPQHF.

The CDR3 nucleotides read TGTGCCAGCAGTTCCGTGGGACTCGGGAAAAACATTCAGTACTTC. Translation gives CASSSVGLGKNIQYF. The V and J genes are TRBV6-5 and TRBJ2-4; possible D gene TRBD2, 6 bases. V was clipped by 4 bases and J by 4 bases, with 14 bases between them. CDR1 and CDR2 from the germline V gene are MNHEY and SVGAGI. The CDR3 spans 15 residues.

The genes are TRBV10-3 and TRBJ2-1; 10 nucleotides agree with TRBD2. Unmatched junction bases numbered 9, after V lost 3 bases and J lost 4 bases. Germline V gene lookup returns CDR1 ENHRY and CDR2 SYGVKD. CDR3 length equals 17 residues. The DNA of the CDR3 is TGTGCCATCAGTGAAGTGTGGACTAGCGGAGTATACAATGAGCAGTTCTTC. Protein product: CAISEVWTSGVYNEQFF.

The V gene is TRBV7-2, the J gene TRBJ1-5; 8 positions match TRBD1. The trim removed 5 bases at V and 2 bases at J, leaving 5 bases unmatched. The CDR3 is 15 residues long. Germline CDR1 is SGHTA and CDR2 is FQGNSA. The chain's CDR3 is CASSQDRAGNQPQHF. The CDR3 DNA sequence: TGTGCCAGCAGCCAGGACAGGGCAGGCAATCAGCCCCAGCATTTT.

For this clone: The same CDR3 also results from other DNA sequences found in this sample. This chain connects TRBV6-6 to TRBJ2-7; D unresolved. V was pared by 0 bases and J by 0 bases, with 3 bases between. This CDR3 comprises 13 residues. Germline V CDR1 and CDR2: MNHNY, SVGAGI (reference sequence). The CDR3 is CASSYSSSYEQYF. CDR3 sequence (DNA): TGTGCCAGCAGTTACTCCAGCTCCTACGAGCAGTACTTC.

The V call is TRBV5-4, the J call TRBJ2-5; D gene ambiguous. Between the trimmed V and J ends, which lost 3 bases and 2 bases, there was a span of 17 bases. This CDR3 is 16 amino acids long. Per the germline V gene, CDR1 is SGHNT and CDR2 is YYREEE (reference sequence). CDR3 bases: TGTGCCAGCAGCTATCCCGGCGCGGCGAATCAAGAGACCCAGTACTTC. Its translation: CASSYPGAANQETQYF.

This chain uses TRBV7-9 with TRBJ2-7; 8 nucleotides match TRBD2. The V gene end was trimmed by 5 bases and the J gene end by 5 bases; junction bases not matched to a gene: 11. CDR3 length equals 15 residues. Germline V gene lookup returns CDR1 SEHNR and CDR2 FQNEAQ (reference sequence). CDR3 nucleotides: TGTGCCAGCAGCCCCTTCGCGGGAGGATCCCACGAGCAGTACTTC. As protein: CASSPFAGGSHEQYF.

The genes are TRBV7-9 and TRBJ2-7, with 9 bases fitting TRBD1. V shed 5 bases, J shed 5 bases, and the junction held 7 bases outside the gene matches. Germline CDR1 is SEHNR and CDR2 is FQNEAQ (reference sequence). This CDR3 comprises 14 residues. The CDR3 loop reads CASSRGTGNDEQYF. In nucleotides, the CDR3 is TGTGCCAGCAGCCGAGGGACAGGGAACGACGAGCAGTACTTC.

The V call is TRBV30, the J call TRBJ1-3; weak D call: TRBD1 (5 bases). The CDR3 covers 16 residues. V shed 2 bases and J shed 0 bases, with 14 bases lying between them. Per the germline V gene, CDR1 is GTSNPN and CDR2 is SVGIG (reference sequence). The CDR3 nucleotides are TGTGCCTGGAGTCTTAGGGCCGGGGGCTCTGGAAACACCATATATTTT. The encoded protein is CAWSLRAGGSGNTIYF.

The chain uses TRBV27 and TRBJ2-7; 9 nucleotides align to TRBD1. Losses at the gene ends were 7 bases for V and 4 bases for J; bases not matched to a gene: 11. Germline V gene lookup returns CDR1 MNHEY and CDR2 SMNVEV (reference sequence). CDR3 length equals 15 residues. CDR3 nucleotide sequence: TGTGCCAGCACGAAGGGGGGGACAGGGAAATACGAGCAGTACTTC. Its protein is CASTKGGTGKYEQYF.

V gene TRBV5-1 combines with J gene TRBJ2-1; TRBD2 agrees at 10 bases. This CDR3 comprises 18 residues. The germline CDR1 and CDR2 sequences are SGHRS and YFSETQ. V shed 4 bases and J 3 bases; nucleotides not matched to a gene: 13. The CDR3 sequence: CASSGKFLAGVFYNEQFF. CDR3 sequence (DNA): TGCGCCAGCAGCGGAAAGTTTCTAGCGGGAGTTTTCTACAATGAGCAGTTCTTC.

V and J are TRBV28 and TRBJ2-7, with 9 bases that match TRBD1. Looked up from germline, CDR1 is MDHEN and CDR2 is SYDVKM. V shed 6 bases, J shed 5 bases, and the junction held 11 bases outside the gene matches. The CDR3 has 15 amino acids. CDR3 DNA sequence: TGTGCCAGCAGAACTACCGGGACAGGGCACCACGAGCAGTACTTC. This sequence encodes CASRTTGTGHHEQYF.

V is TRBV27 and J is TRBJ2-7; 15 positions match TRBD2. Germline assignment: CDR1 MNHEY and CDR2 SMNVEV (reference sequence). The length of the CDR3 is 15 residues. The V segment lost 6 bases and the J segment 5 bases; nucleotides outside the gene matches: 5. CDR3 DNA sequence: TGTGCCAGCAGAGGACTAGCGGGAGGGCGCCACGAGCAGTACTTC. As protein: CASRGLAGGRHEQYF.

The V call is TRBV2, the J call TRBJ2-3; unclear D gene. V dropped 7 bases and J dropped 0 bases, with 14 bases sitting between them. This CDR3 comprises 15 residues. CDR1 SNHLY and CDR2 FYNNEI come from the germline V gene. CDR3: CASTFTFASTDTQYF. In nucleotides, the CDR3 is TGTGCCAGCACCTTCACATTCGCTAGCACAGATACGCAGTATTTT.

The chain uses TRBV10-1 and TRBJ2-7, with a possible D match to TRBD2 (5 bases). Trimming cost V 6 bases and J 0 bases, with 9 bases left between them. The CDR3 sequence is 13 residues long. The V gene's germline CDR1 is WNHNN and CDR2 SYGVQD (reference sequence). CDR3 nucleotide sequence: TGCGCCAGCAGCAATGGACTCTCCTACGAGCAGTACTTC. Its translation: CASSNGLSYEQYF.

The rearrangement uses TRBV6-6 and TRBJ2-7; a weak D match, TRBD2 (5 bases). The CDR3 runs 14 residues. The germline V gene encodes CDR1 MNHNY and CDR2 SVGAGI (reference sequence). V dropped 11 bases and J dropped 0 bases, with 17 bases sitting between them. CDR3 nucleotide sequence: TGTGCCGCCTCGGAGGCAGGTTCCTCCTACGAGCAGTACTTC. Amino acids: CAASEAGSSYEQYF.

The chain links TRBV5-1 to TRBJ2-2, with TRBD1 matching 8 bases. V gave up 1 base and J gave up 6 bases; unmatched junction bases: 8. CDR3 size: 16 residues. Germline-derived CDR1 and CDR2 are SGHRS and YFSETQ. As DNA, the CDR3 is TGCGCCAGCAGCTTGATAACAGGGGGAATGGCCGGGGAGCTGTTTTTT. This codes for CASSLITGGMAGELFF.

Points on this clone: This likely comes from a read error, as the CDR3 has no conserved phenylalanine or tryptophan at its end. V and J are TRBV10-3 and TRBJ1-1; no firm D call. The CDR3 covers 11 residues. The germline V gene encodes CDR1 ENHRY and CDR2 SYGVKD. Between the trimmed V and J ends, which lost 3 bases and 7 bases, there was a span of 6 bases. In DNA form, the CDR3 reads TGTGCCATCAGTGAATCTTTTGAAGCTTTCCTT. It yields the protein CAISESFEAFL.

This chain joins TRBV10-3 and TRBJ1-1, with D hard to call. CDR1 ENHRY and CDR2 SYGVKD come from the germline V gene. The CDR3 has 13 residues. Between the trimmed V and J ends, which lost 3 bases and 0 bases, there was a span of 5 bases. The CDR3 nucleotides read TGTGCCATCAGTGATCTTTTGAACACTGAAGCTTTCTTT. As protein: CAISDLLNTEAFF.

This chain connects TRBV4-3 to TRBJ1-1; no reliable D call. Trimming stripped 4 bases from V and 0 bases from J, with 9 bases between. CDR1 LGHNA and CDR2 YSLEER come from the germline V gene. CDR3 length: 14 amino acids. The CDR3 reads CASSPDILNTEAFF. The CDR3 DNA is TGCGCCAGCAGCCCCGACATACTGAACACTGAAGCTTTCTTT.

The chain combines TRBV11-3 with TRBJ1-2; D may be TRBD1 (6 bases). The CDR3 spans 14 residues. Germline CDR1 SGHNT, CDR2 YENEEA. V lost 5 bases and J lost 2, with 12 bases in between. The CDR3 bases are TGTGCCAGCAGCACAATACAGGGCAACTATGGCTACACCTTC. It codes for CASSTIQGNYGYTF.

The J gene is TRBJ1-2, the V gene TRBV30; no definite D call. The CDR3 has 11 residues. V lost 1 base and J lost 10, with 10 bases in between. The germline V gene encodes CDR1 GTSNPN and CDR2 SVGIG (reference sequence). The CDR3 here is CAWSDKYLYTF. The DNA for the CDR3 is TGTGCCTGGAGTGACAAGTACCTCTACACCTTC.

The rearrangement uses TRBV19 and TRBJ2-1; 7 bases map to TRBD2. This CDR3 contains 14 residues. The ends lost 7 bases at V and 6 bases at J; junction bases unmatched: 9. Per germline, CDR1 LNHDA and CDR2 SQIVND (reference sequence). For the CDR3, the DNA is TGTGCCAGTAAAAGGCCGGGAGGAGGCAATGAGCAGTTCTTC. Protein: CASKRPGGGNEQFF. Combining the CDR3 with reference TRBV19 and TRBJ2-1 gives the whole variable domain DGGITQSPKYLFRKEGQNVTLSCEQNLNHDAMYWYRQDPGQGLRLIYYSQIVNDFQKGDIAEGYSVSREKKESFPLTVTSAQKNPTAFYLCASKRPGGGNEQFFGPGTRLTVL.

This chain joins TRBV9 and TRBJ1-4; 9 bases fit TRBD1. Germline V gene sequence: CDR1 SGDLS, CDR2 YYNGEE. The CDR3 sequence is 17 residues long. J gave up 6 bases and V 4 bases, and 13 bases lay outside the gene matches. DNA for the CDR3: TGTGCCAGCAGCCTCAACCGGGACAGGGTCTGGGATGAAAAACTGTTTTTT. Protein: CASSLNRDRVWDEKLFF. The entire variable domain, with the rest obtained from reference TRBV9 and TRBJ1-4, is as follows: DSGVTQTPKHLITATGQRVTLRCSPRSGDLSVYWYQQSLDQGLQFLIQYYNGEERAKGNILERFSAQQFPDLHSELNLSSLELGDSALYFCASSLNRDRVWDEKLFFGSGTQLSVL.